Shown below are 16 T cell receptor beta chains from a single sample sequenced in a study of esophageal squamous cell carcinoma under preoperative chemotherapy (dated 2018 in TCRdb). Preparation of the library involved PCR. The reads were generated on a HiSeq X Ten. TCRdb trimmed public reads at Q25 via fastp, called clones via MiXCR and kept in-frame beta chains. Merged by CDR3 protein, the rows form single entries marked with the most common genes and DNA. This sample comprises just over 30,000 distinct CDR3 sequences, roughly 50% of them detected only once. More than 10% of the sample belongs to the ten largest clones. The sample's time point label, in plain terms: before preoperative PTX-NDP chemotherapy. Sample collection occurred from a patient given preoperative chemotherapy. The receptors were gathered from a human donor with esophageal squamous cell carcinoma. The donor label of this sample is uncertain.

This clonotype was seen many times. A much larger clone lies one base from this, so it may be a read error. The chain carries TRBV7-2 and TRBJ2-1; 10 bases line up with TRBD1. The CDR3 is 15 amino acids. Germline V CDR1 and CDR2: SGHTA, FQGNSA. The CDR3 DNA follows: TGTGCCAACAGCCTCGGGACAGGGGTTGAAAATGAGCAGTTCTTC. Residues: CANSLGTGVENEQFF.

The rearrangement joins TRBV7-2 to TRBJ1-1; D gene unclear. The CDR3 is 14 amino acids. V dropped 3 bases and J dropped 5 bases, with 13 bases sitting between them. CDR1 is SGHTA, CDR2 FQGNSA, per germline. The CDR3 DNA sequence: TGTGCCAGCAGCTTCATTTGGGGTGAGACTGAAGCTTTCTTT. Protein product: CASSFIWGETEAFF.

This sequence joins TRBV7-2 and TRBJ2-3; 7 nucleotides match TRBD2. The DNA matches TRBJ2-7 better at its end, which makes the J call doubtful. This CDR3 comprises 17 residues. Germline V gene lookup returns CDR1 SGHTA and CDR2 FQGNSA. CDR3: CARSRGAGRWGKNTQYF. The DNA for the CDR3 is TGTGCCCGGAGCCGCGGAGCGGGACGGTGGGGGAAAAACACGCAGTACTTC.

This clonotype has ten or more counts. One end of the junction fails to match germline, which may point to a read error. The chain has TRBV12-3 or TRBV12-4 and TRBJ2-3; D gene uncertain. The CDR3 loop spans 14 amino acids. The CDR3 reads CASRSGLHAVRSIF. CDR3 coding DNA: TGTGCCAGCAGGTCCGGATTGCATGCCGTTAGGAGTATTTTT.

This sequence joins TRBV6-1 and TRBJ2-3; D is undetermined. The V end was cut by 2 bases, the J end by 4 bases, with 4 bases between. Germline-derived CDR1 and CDR2 are MNHNS and SASEGT. The CDR3 sequence is 12 residues long. CDR3 sequence reads: CASSEQADTQYF. In DNA form, the CDR3 reads TGTGCCAGCAGTGAACAGGCAGATACGCAGTATTTT.

In this sample, this clonotype turned up a few times. The chain recombines TRBV10-2 with TRBJ2-4; TRBD2 agrees at 15 bases. Germline CDR1 reads WSHSY; CDR2 reads SAAADI. With V trimmed by 6 bases and J by 8 bases, 8 bases remained unmatched. This CDR3 has 16 residues. The CDR3 coding sequence is TGCGCCAGCAGGGGACTAGCGGGAGGACTAGGCGACATTCAGTACTTC. This codes for CASRGLAGGLGDIQYF.

In this sample, this clonotype turned up a few times. The chain recombines TRBV27 with TRBJ1-2; 9 bases are shared with TRBD1. CDR1 is MNHEY, CDR2 SMNVEV, per germline (reference sequence). The junction had 2 bases not matched to a gene; V was cut back by 5 bases and J by 4 bases. The CDR3 runs to 13 residues. The CDR3 DNA reads TGTGCCAGCAGTGCGGACAGGGGCTATGGCTACACCTTC. Translating gives CASSADRGYGYTF.

This clonotype was recorded at least ten times. The rearrangement uses TRBV7-9 and TRBJ2-7; no clear D. The CDR3 totals 13 residues. Deletions cut 5 bases from V and 0 bases from J, with 8 bases between. Germline loops: CDR1 SEHNR, CDR2 FQNEAQ (reference sequence). The CDR3 region is CASSADPSYEQYF. DNA of the CDR3: TGTGCCAGCAGCGCGGACCCCTCCTACGAGCAGTACTTC.

The rearrangement uses TRBV7-6 and TRBJ2-3; tentatively, D is TRBD1 or TRBD2 (5 bases each). The better agreement between TRBJ2-7 and the DNA end casts doubt on the J call. Germline V gene lookup returns CDR1 SGHVS and CDR2 FNYEAQ. The CDR3 spans 18 residues. The CDR3 DNA follows: TGTGCCAGCAGCTTAGGCACTGCTGGGGGACCTCGTAAAGATACGCAGTACTTC. This translates into CASSLGTAGGPRKDTQYF.

This clonotype was recorded a few times. V gene TRBV7-3 combines with J gene TRBJ2-6; D may be TRBD1 (5 bases). Trimming removed 5 bases at V and 1 base at J, with 9 bases between. The CDR3 totals 15 residues. The germline V gene has CDR1 SGHTA and CDR2 FQGTGA. In DNA form, the CDR3 reads TGTGCCAGCAGCCCCAGGGAATCTGGGGCCAACGTCCTGACTTTC. Protein: CASSPRESGANVLTF.

This clonotype is judged medium-sized. The V gene is TRBV11-2, the J gene TRBJ2-5, with 10 bases lining up with TRBD2. The CDR3 consists of 15 residues. Germline CDR1 SGHAT, CDR2 FQNNGV. V shed 2 bases and J 5 bases; nucleotides not matched to a gene: 5. CDR3 residues: CASSLRTSGGETQYF. CDR3 coding DNA: TGTGCCAGCAGCTTACGGACTAGCGGCGGGGAGACCCAGTACTTC.

V gene TRBV27 combines with J gene TRBJ2-3; the D gene is possibly TRBD2 (6 bases). Germline lookup yields CDR1 MNHEY and CDR2 SMNVEV (reference sequence). This CDR3 is built from 15 residues. The germline V and J ends were trimmed by 5 bases and 4 bases, with 16 bases remaining between them. CDR3 amino acids: CASSLSTRTPDTQYF. DNA for the CDR3: TGTGCCAGCAGTCTCTCGACTAGAACCCCAGATACGCAGTATTTT.

The rearrangement links TRBV18 to TRBJ2-3; 9 bases are a match to TRBD2. V shed 0 bases, J shed 4 bases, and the junction held 8 bases outside the gene matches. The germline CDR1 and CDR2 sequences are KGHSH and LQKENI. The CDR3 is made up of 17 amino acids. CDR3 bases: TGTGCCAGCTCACCACCCTTAAGCGGGAGGAGGGCAGATACGCAGTATTTT. Translated: CASSPPLSGRRADTQYF.

This clonotype has a count of ten or more. The J gene is TRBJ1-6, the V gene TRBV7-8; D is ambiguous. This CDR3 is built from 13 residues. V was clipped by 2 bases and J by 6 bases, with 5 bases between them. Germline values: CDR1 SGHVS, CDR2 FQNEAQ. Written as DNA, the CDR3 is TGTGCCAGCAGCTTAACGGGTAATTCACCCCTCCACTTT. It translates to CASSLTGNSPLHF. Supplemented by reference TRBV7-8 and TRBJ1-6, the full variable domain reads GAGVSQSPRYKVAKRGQDVALRCDPISGHVSLFWYQQALGQGPEFLTYFQNEAQLDKSGLPSDRFFAERPEGSVSTLKIQRTQQEDSAVYLCASSLTGNSPLHFGNGTRLTVT.

The sample holds one count of this clonotype. The chain has TRBV6-1 and TRBJ2-1, with D tentatively TRBD1 or TRBD2 (6 bases each). The length of the CDR3 is 14 residues. The V end was cut by 7 bases, the J end by 4 bases, with 14 bases between. Germline V gene lookup returns CDR1 MNHNS and CDR2 SASEGT. The CDR3 loop is CASTSDQGYNEQFF. DNA of the CDR3: TGTGCCAGCACTAGCGACCAGGGGTACAATGAGCAGTTCTTC.

This sequence joins TRBV7-2 and TRBJ2-3, with D perhaps given as TRBD1 or TRBD2 (7 bases each). Judging by the DNA end, TRBJ2-7 fits better; the J call may be wrong. The CDR3 totals 17 residues. CDR1 and CDR2 from the germline V gene are SGHTA and FQGNSA. CDR3 in amino acids: CASSPRAGRWGTDTQYF. The CDR3, as DNA: TGTGCCAGCAGCCCCCGAGCGGGGCGATGGGGGACAGATACGCAGTACTTC.